The 22 T cell receptor beta chains in this list originate from one sample, sequenced in a study of blood T cell repertoires in COVID-19. Sequenced by immunoSEQ multiplex PCR; TCRdb stores in-frame clones only, minus some. The data contain 330,000 or so clones, approximately 90% of them seen just once; the ten biggest clones take up 3% to 4.5%. Sequencing was performed on peripheral blood. These receptor sequences come from a woman aged 60-70 years with COVID-19, enrolled during active disease.

This chain joins TRBV6-5 and TRBJ1-3; perhaps TRBD1 as D (6 bases). Germline loops: CDR1 MNHEY, CDR2 SVGAGI. The length of the CDR3 is 14 residues. Trimming took off 6 bases at V and 4 bases at J, with 13 bases between the two ends. The CDR3 reads CASRDRSPGNTIYF. The CDR3 DNA follows: TGTGCCAGCAGAGACAGGTCTCCAGGAAACACCATATATTTT.

The chain carries TRBV2 and TRBJ1-1; possibly TRBD1 for D (6 bases). Trimming pared 3 bases from V and 6 bases from J, leaving 14 bases between. Germline-derived CDR1 and CDR2 are SNHLY and FYNNEI. The CDR3 totals 14 residues. CDR3 nucleotides: TGTGCCAGCAGTGAGATCAGGGGTCCGGCTGAAGCTTTCTTT. This translates into CASSEIRGPAEAFF.

The V and J genes are TRBV5-1 and TRBJ1-3; D unresolved. This CDR3 is built from 16 residues. The germline gives CDR1 SGHRS, CDR2 YFSETQ. The V and J ends lost 1 base and 2 bases respectively, with 13 bases between them. The CDR3 nucleotides are TGCGCCAGCAGCTTGACTACCTATTCCGCTGGAAACACCATATATTTT. As protein: CASSLTTYSAGNTIYF.

The count of this clone is one. V usage is TRBV7-3 and J usage is TRBJ2-7; 10 positions match TRBD1. This CDR3 is 15 amino acids long. J gave up 5 bases and V 5 bases, and 9 bases lay outside the gene matches. Germline V CDR1 and CDR2: SGHTA, FQGTGA. The CDR3 DNA follows: TGTGCCAGCAGCCCGGGACAGGGGCTGATCCACGAGCAGTACTTC. It yields the protein CASSPGQGLIHEQYF.

The chain employs TRBV18 and TRBJ1-2; D is perhaps TRBD1 (5 bases). Germline V gives CDR1 KGHSH, CDR2 LQKENI. The CDR3 loop spans 14 amino acids. Trimming shortened V by 0 bases and J by 8 bases, and 13 bases separated the two germline ends. The CDR3 DNA sequence: TGTGCCAGCTCACCACCTACAGGTCATGGCGGCTACACCTTC. Protein sequence: CASSPPTGHGGYTF.

This chain connects TRBV6-5 to TRBJ2-6, with D unclear. The CDR3 contains 15 residues. Trimming cost V 0 bases and J 2 bases, with 5 bases left between them. Germline CDR1 reads MNHEY; CDR2 reads SVGAGI. The CDR3 nucleotides are TGTGCCAGCAGTTACTCGAGAACTGGGGCCAACGTCCTGACTTTC. This encodes CASSYSRTGANVLTF.

The chain is built from TRBV2 and TRBJ1-5; 7 bases line up with TRBD1. CDR1 and CDR2 (germline): SNHLY, FYNNEI. V shed 4 bases, J shed 9 bases, and the junction held 9 bases outside the gene matches. CDR3 length: 14 amino acids. CDR3 nucleotide sequence: TGTGCCAGCAGTGGAGGGGGCTGGGGTGGGCCCCAGCATTTT. Protein sequence: CASSGGGWGGPQHF.

The rearrangement joins TRBV6-5 to TRBJ1-4; D perhaps matches TRBD1 (5 bases). V lost 6 bases, J lost 7 bases, and 15 bases lay in between. This CDR3 contains 14 residues. Per germline, CDR1 MNHEY and CDR2 SVGAGI. This CDR3 is CASSDPLTAEKLFF. The CDR3 nucleotides are TGTGCCAGCAGCGACCCTTTGACAGCTGAAAAACTGTTTTTT.

This clone was seen a single time. The chain is built from TRBV3-1 (or the pseudogene TRBV3-2) and TRBJ2-5; TRBD2 might be the D (6 bases). The CDR3 runs 15 residues. In germline, CDR1 is LGHDT, CDR2 YNNKEL (reference sequence). V was cut by 3 bases and J by 5 bases, with 16 bases left in between. The CDR3 bases are TGTGCCAGCAGCCATTTACAGGATCGGGGGGAGACCCAGTACTTC. Translating it yields CASSHLQDRGETQYF.

The genes are TRBV4-2 and TRBJ1-4; D may be TRBD1 (6 bases). The V and J ends lost 4 bases and 3 bases respectively, with 12 bases between them. The CDR3 loop spans 15 amino acids. The V gene's germline CDR1 is LGHNA and CDR2 YNFKEQ. CDR3 amino acids: CASSRLGAPNEKLFF. CDR3 bases: TGTGCCAGCAGCCGCCTGGGGGCACCTAATGAAAAACTGTTTTTT.

The chain uses TRBV24-1 and TRBJ1-2; tentative D call: TRBD1 (5 bases). The CDR3 is made up of 13 amino acids. V lost 5 bases, J lost 8 bases, and 14 bases lay in between. Looked up from germline, CDR1 is KGHDR and CDR2 is SFDVKD. The chain's CDR3 is CATSGQGVGGYTF. Written as DNA, the CDR3 is TGTGCCACCAGTGGGCAGGGCGTGGGCGGCTACACCTTC.

The chain recombines TRBV19 with TRBJ1-6; D is possibly TRBD1 (5 bases). Trimming took off 4 bases at V and 10 bases at J, with 11 bases between the two ends. CDR3 length equals 13 residues. Germline CDR1 and CDR2: LNHDA and SQIVND (reference sequence). The CDR3: CASSTAGSSPLHF. The CDR3, as DNA: TGTGCCAGTAGTACAGCAGGGTCATCACCCCTCCACTTT.

The rearrangement uses TRBV5-1 and TRBJ1-4; D ambiguous. The V end was cut by 0 bases, the J end by 3 bases, with 3 bases between. The CDR3 is 13 amino acids. Germline lookup yields CDR1 SGHRS and CDR2 YFSETQ. Here the CDR3 DNA reads TGCGCCAGCAGCTTGGGGCCTAATGAAAAACTGTTTTTT. It encodes CASSLGPNEKLFF.

The rearrangement links TRBV18 to TRBJ1-4; D not certain. V lost 5 bases to trimming and J lost 0 bases, with 4 bases between them. The CDR3 is 13 amino acids. CDR1 KGHSH and CDR2 LQKENI come from the germline V gene. The CDR3 DNA follows: TGTGCCAGCTCAGGCTCAACTAATGAAAAACTGTTTTTT. Protein: CASSGSTNEKLFF.

A word on this clone: Other DNA sequences from this sample encode an identical CDR3 as well. The chain couples TRBV7-9 to TRBJ1-1, with 7 bases fitting TRBD1. V gave up 9 bases and J gave up 1 base; unmatched junction bases: 2. CDR1 and CDR2 (germline): SEHNR, FQNEAQ (reference sequence). The CDR3 spans 12 residues. CDR3 loop: CASRQGNTEAFF. CDR3 nucleotide sequence: TGTGCCAGTAGACAGGGGAACACTGAAGCTTTCTTT.

Worth noting for this clone: This sample includes further DNA sequences coding for the same CDR3. The rearrangement links TRBV24-1 to TRBJ2-1; 7 bases agree with TRBD2. This CDR3 has 16 residues. The junction had 11 bases not matched to a gene; V was cut back by 2 bases and J by 8 bases. The germline V gene encodes CDR1 KGHDR and CDR2 SFDVKD. The CDR3 loop is CATSDWGGLRSHEQFF. The CDR3, as DNA: TGTGCCACCAGTGATTGGGGAGGGCTCCGCTCCCATGAGCAGTTCTTC.

The J gene is TRBJ2-3, the V gene TRBV10-3, with 9 nucleotides matching TRBD2. Germline CDR1 reads ENHRY; CDR2 reads SYGVKD. The CDR3 extends over 15 amino acids. V dropped 5 bases and J dropped 6; count of bases not matched to a gene: 9. Here the CDR3 reads CAISFLAGEADTQYF. Written as DNA, the CDR3 is TGTGCCATCAGTTTTTTAGCGGGGGAGGCGGATACGCAGTATTTT.

The rearrangement links TRBV7-9 to TRBJ2-1; no reliable D call. This CDR3 contains 12 residues. The V end lost 1 base, the J end lost 5 bases, and 3 bases lay between the germline ends. From germline, CDR1 is SEHNR and CDR2 FQNEAQ (reference sequence). CDR3 in amino acids: CASSLVNNEQFF. Here the CDR3 DNA reads TGTGCCAGCAGCTTAGTCAACAATGAGCAGTTCTTC.

The chain is built from TRBV11-3 and TRBJ2-3; 10 positions agree with TRBD2. The CDR3 runs to 15 residues. The V and J ends lost 3 bases and 5 bases, in that order; junction bases with no gene match: 5. CDR1 is SGHNT, CDR2 YENEEA, per germline. CDR3 protein: CASSFGLAAGDTQYF. For the CDR3, the DNA is TGTGCCAGCAGCTTCGGACTAGCGGCGGGAGATACGCAGTATTTT.

This sequence joins TRBV6-5 and TRBJ2-2; possibly TRBD1 for D (5 bases). Trimming left V 6 bases short and J 1 base short, with 9 bases between. This CDR3 contains 14 residues. Per germline, CDR1 MNHEY and CDR2 SVGAGI. The CDR3 bases are TGTGCCAGCAGCTTAGGACAGAACACCGGGGAGCTGTTTTTT. Protein sequence: CASSLGQNTGELFF.

The rearrangement links TRBV5-1 to TRBJ2-3, with TRBD2 matching 10 bases. This CDR3 is 17 amino acids long. The V segment lost 0 bases and the J segment 5 bases; nucleotides outside the gene matches: 9. Germline V lookup: CDR1 SGHRS, CDR2 YFSETQ. DNA of the CDR3: TGCGCCAGCAGCTTGGCACTAAGCGGGGGGGCCCTAGATACGCAGTATTTT. Its protein product is CASSLALSGGALDTQYF. Full variable domain (remainder filled in from reference TRBV5-1 and TRBJ2-3): KAGVTQTPRYLIKTRGQQVTLSCSPISGHRSVSWYQQTPGQGLQFLFEYFSETQRNKGNFPGRFSGRQFSNSRSEMNVSTLELGDSALYLCASSLALSGGALDTQYFGPGTRLTVL.

This sequence joins TRBV12-5 and TRBJ1-2; TRBD1 agrees at 10 bases. With 1 base clipped from V and 4 bases from J, the junction kept 12 bases outside the gene matches. Germline assignment: CDR1 LGHNT and CDR2 FRNRAP. There are 18 residues in the CDR3. The CDR3 DNA reads TGTGCTAGTGGTTTGGACATTCTCGCGAGGACAGGGGGCTATGGCTACACCTTC. Its protein product is CASGLDILARTGGYGYTF.